This T cell receptor (beta chain) was identified in a study of blood T cells in healthy people across ages. The second PCR ran about 7 to 12 cycles with a sample-barcoded 5' primer and J-beta primers. TCRdb processed the 5' RACE reads anew with MiXCR; each CDR3 protein has one entry. The sample has about 1 million distinct CDR3 sequences, 40% to 50% seen once. The trim removed 7 bases at V and 3 bases at J, leaving 6 bases unmatched. The CDR3 covers 13 residues. The germline V gene has CDR1 SNHLY and CDR2 FYNNEI. This clonotype was observed a few times. Sequenced input: blood. The TCR comes from an older woman in good health. The chain joins TRBV2 to TRBJ2-7; TRBD2 matches 7 bases. As DNA, the CDR3 is TGTGCCAGCAACCGACTAGCAGACTACGAGCAGTACTTC. Amino acids: CASNRLADYEQYF. The full variable domain, rest sourced from reference TRBV2 and TRBJ2-7, is EPEVTQTPSHQVTQMGQEVILRCVPISNHLYFYWYRQILGQKVEFLVSFYNNEISEKSEIFDDQFSVERPDGSNFTLKIRSTKLEDSAMYFCASNRLADYEQYFGPGTRLTVT.